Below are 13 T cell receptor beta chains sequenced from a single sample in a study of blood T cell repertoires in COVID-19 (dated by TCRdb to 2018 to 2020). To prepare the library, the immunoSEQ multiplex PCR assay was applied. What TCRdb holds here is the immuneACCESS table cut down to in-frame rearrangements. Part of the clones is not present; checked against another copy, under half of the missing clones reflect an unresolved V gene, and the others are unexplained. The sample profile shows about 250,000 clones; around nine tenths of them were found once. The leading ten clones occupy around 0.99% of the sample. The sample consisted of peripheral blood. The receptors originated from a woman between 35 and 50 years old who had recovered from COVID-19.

Here the CDR3 DNA reads TGTGCCAGCAGCGCACCGGGACAGGGGGGCACCTTC. This codes for CASSAPGQGGTF. V usage is TRBV7-2 and J usage is TRBJ1-2; 11 nucleotides line up with TRBD1. The V gene end was trimmed by 5 bases and the J gene end by 13 bases; junction bases not matched to a gene: 6. The germline V gene has CDR1 SGHTA and CDR2 FQGNSA. The CDR3 runs 12 residues.

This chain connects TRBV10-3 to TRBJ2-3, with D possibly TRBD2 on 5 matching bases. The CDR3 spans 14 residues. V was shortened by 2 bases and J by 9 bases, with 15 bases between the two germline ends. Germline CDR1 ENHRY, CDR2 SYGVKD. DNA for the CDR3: TGTGCCATCAGTGAGCTTCGGGGAGCTGACACGCAGTATTTT. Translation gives CAISELRGADTQYF.

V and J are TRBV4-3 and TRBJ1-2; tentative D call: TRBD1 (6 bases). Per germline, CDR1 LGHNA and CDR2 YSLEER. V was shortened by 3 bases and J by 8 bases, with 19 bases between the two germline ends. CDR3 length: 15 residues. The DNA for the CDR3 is TGCGCCAGCAGCCAGGGCCTTGGGGGCCCCCAGGGCTACACCTTC. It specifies CASSQGLGGPQGYTF.

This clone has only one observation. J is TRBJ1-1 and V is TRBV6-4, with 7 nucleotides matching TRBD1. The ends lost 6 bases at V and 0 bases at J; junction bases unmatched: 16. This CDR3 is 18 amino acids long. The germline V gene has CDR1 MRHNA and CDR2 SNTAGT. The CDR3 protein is CASSPRPIQGFMNTEAFF. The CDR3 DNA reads TGTGCCAGCAGCCCACGTCCAATACAGGGGTTCATGAACACTGAAGCTTTCTTT.

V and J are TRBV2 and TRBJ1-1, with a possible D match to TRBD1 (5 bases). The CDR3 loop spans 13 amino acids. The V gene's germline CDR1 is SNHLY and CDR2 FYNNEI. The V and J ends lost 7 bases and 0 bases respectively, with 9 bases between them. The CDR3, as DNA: TGTGCCAGCACCAAGGGGATGAACACTGAAGCTTTCTTT. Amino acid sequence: CASTKGMNTEAFF. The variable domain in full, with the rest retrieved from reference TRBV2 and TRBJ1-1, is EPEVTQTPSHQVTQMGQEVILRCVPISNHLYFYWYRQILGQKVEFLVSFYNNEISEKSEIFDDQFSVERPDGSNFTLKIRSTKLEDSAMYFCASTKGMNTEAFFGQGTRLTVV.

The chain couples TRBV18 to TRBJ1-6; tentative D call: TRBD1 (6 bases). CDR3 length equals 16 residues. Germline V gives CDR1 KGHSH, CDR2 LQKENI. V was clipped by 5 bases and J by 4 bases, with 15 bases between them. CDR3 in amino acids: CASSSTGTPYNSPLHF. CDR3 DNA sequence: TGTGCCAGCTCATCAACCGGGACACCGTATAATTCACCCCTCCACTTT.

The CDR3 is CASGVNSRGTQYF. The CDR3 DNA reads TGTGCCAGCGGGGTCAACTCCCGGGGGACCCAGTACTTC. The chain is built from TRBV27 and TRBJ2-5, with D possibly being TRBD2 (5 bases). Germline CDR1 reads MNHEY; CDR2 reads SMNVEV (reference sequence). V lost 8 bases and J 7 bases, leaving 17 bases between the germline ends. The CDR3 contains 13 residues.

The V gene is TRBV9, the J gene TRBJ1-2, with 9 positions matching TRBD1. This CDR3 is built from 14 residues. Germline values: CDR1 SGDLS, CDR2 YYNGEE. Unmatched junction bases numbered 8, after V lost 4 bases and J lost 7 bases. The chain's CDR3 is CASSSASTGGGYTF. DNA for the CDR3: TGTGCCAGCAGCTCTGCTTCGACAGGGGGTGGCTACACCTTC.

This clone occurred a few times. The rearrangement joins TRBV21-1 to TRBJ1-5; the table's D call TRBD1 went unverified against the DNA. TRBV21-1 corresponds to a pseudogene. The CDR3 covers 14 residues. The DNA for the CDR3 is TGTGCCAGCAGCAAAGGGGCCCGCAATCAGCCCCAGCATTTT. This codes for CASSKGARNQPQHF.

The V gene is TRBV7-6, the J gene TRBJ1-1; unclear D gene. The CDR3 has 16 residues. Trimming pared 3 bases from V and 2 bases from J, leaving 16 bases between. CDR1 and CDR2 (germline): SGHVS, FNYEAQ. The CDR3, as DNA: TGTGCCAGCAGCTTGGCCGGGGTCGTCTCAAACACTGAAGCTTTCTTT. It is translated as CASSLAGVVSNTEAFF. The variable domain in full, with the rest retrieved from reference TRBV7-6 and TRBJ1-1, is GAGVSQSPRYKVTKRGQDVALRCDPISGHVSLYWYRQALGQGPEFLTYFNYEAQQDKSGLPNDRFSAERPEGSISTLTIQRTEQRDSAMYRCASSLAGVVSNTEAFFGQGTRLTVV.

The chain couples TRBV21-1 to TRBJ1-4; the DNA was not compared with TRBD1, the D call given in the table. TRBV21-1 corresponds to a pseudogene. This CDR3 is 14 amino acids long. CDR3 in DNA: TGTGCCAGCACCAGGGACAGAACTAATGAAAAACTGTTTTTT. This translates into CASTRDRTNEKLFF.

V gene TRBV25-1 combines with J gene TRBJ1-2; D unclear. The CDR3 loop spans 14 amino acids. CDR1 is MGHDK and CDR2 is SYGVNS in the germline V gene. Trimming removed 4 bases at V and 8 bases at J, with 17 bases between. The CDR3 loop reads CASSAPRGFRGYTF. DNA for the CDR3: TGTGCCAGCAGTGCTCCGCGAGGGTTTCGGGGCTACACCTTC.

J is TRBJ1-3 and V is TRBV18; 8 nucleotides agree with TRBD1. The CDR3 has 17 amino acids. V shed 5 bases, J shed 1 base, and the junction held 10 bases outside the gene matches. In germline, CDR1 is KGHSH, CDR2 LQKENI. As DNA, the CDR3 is TGTGCCAGCTCAACGCCCCGGGACAGGCTGTCTGGAAACACCATATATTTT. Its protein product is CASSTPRDRLSGNTIYF. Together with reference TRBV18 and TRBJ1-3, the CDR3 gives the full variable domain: NAGVMQNPRHLVRRRGQEARLRCSPMKGHSHVYWYRQLPEEGLKFMVYLQKENIIDESGMPKERFSAEFPKEGPSILRIQQVVRGDSAAYFCASSTPRDRLSGNTIYFGEGSWLTVV.